Included here is one TCR beta chain sequence, with context. Its antigen is unknown. Data came from immunoSEQ multiplex PCR; TCRdb stores just in-frame clones and leaves some out. The table shows some 3,100 clones, with under 65% occurring only once. Recipient blood drawn about 28 days pretransplant and days 30, 100, 180 after. The data are from a study of T cell clonotyping in hematopoietic cell transplantation. Study-wide results and caveats: Higher Inverse Simpson Index values in graft donor and pretransplant recipient predicted broader posttransplant TCR diversity. Recipient TCR diversity dropped after transplant; expanded clonotypes rose from day 30 to 180.

The source material was peripheral blood mononuclear cells, sampled 30 days after allogeneic stem cell transplant. The clonotype originates from a female patient in her thirties or forties who had an allogeneic stem cell transplant, so T cells may come from the graft donor. Some clones in this sample may be carry-over from other donors' samples.

In DNA form, the CDR3 reads TGCAGCGTTGATGGTCCTGAAGCTTTCTTT. It is translated as CSVDGPEAFF. The gene calls are TRBV29-1 and TRBJ1-1; D is ambiguous. The CDR3 has 10 residues. CDR1 and CDR2 from the germline V gene are SQVTM and ANQGSEA. Trimming stripped 3 bases from V and 6 bases from J, with 5 bases between.